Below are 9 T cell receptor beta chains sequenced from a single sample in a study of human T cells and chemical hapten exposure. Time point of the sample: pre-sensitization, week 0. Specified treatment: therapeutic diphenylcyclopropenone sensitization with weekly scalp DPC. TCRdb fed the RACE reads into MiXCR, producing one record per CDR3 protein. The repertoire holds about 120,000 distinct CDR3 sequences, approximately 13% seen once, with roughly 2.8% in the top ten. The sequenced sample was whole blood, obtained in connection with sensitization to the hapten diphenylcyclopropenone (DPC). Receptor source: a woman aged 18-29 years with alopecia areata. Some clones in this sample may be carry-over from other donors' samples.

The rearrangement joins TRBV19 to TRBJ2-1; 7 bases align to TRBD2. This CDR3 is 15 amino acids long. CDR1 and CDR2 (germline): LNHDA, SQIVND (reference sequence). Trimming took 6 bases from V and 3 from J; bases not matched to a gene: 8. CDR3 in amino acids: CASSPGRGDYNEQFF. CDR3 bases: TGTGCCAGTAGCCCGGGTCGGGGGGACTACAATGAGCAGTTCTTC.

CDR3 nucleotides: TGTGCCAGCAGCCCCGGGAGGAGAGGCTACAATGAGCAGTTCTTC. It specifies CASSPGRRGYNEQFF. This chain uses TRBV7-9 with TRBJ2-1; 7 bases line up with TRBD2. V lost 5 bases and J lost 3; bases outside the gene matches: 7. Germline CDR1 SEHNR, CDR2 FQNEAQ (reference sequence). This CDR3 is built from 15 residues.

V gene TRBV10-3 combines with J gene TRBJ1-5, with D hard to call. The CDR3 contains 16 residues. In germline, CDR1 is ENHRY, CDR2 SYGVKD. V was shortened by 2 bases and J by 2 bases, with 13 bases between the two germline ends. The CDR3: CAISEPGREGNQPQHF. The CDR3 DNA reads TGTGCCATCAGTGAGCCCGGGCGGGAGGGCAATCAGCCCCAGCATTTT.

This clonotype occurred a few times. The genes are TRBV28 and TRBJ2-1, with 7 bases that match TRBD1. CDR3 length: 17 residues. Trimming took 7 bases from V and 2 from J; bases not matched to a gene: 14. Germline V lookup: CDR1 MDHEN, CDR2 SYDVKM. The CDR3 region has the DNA TGTGCCAGCACCAGGGACAGCTCAACCAAGGCCTACAATGAGCAGTTCTTC. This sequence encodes CASTRDSSTKAYNEQFF.

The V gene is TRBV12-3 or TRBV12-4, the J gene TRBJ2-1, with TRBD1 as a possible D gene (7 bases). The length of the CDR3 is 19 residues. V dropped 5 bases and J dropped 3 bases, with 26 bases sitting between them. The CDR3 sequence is CASSQGQIVSGVYYNEQFF. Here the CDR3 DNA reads TGTGCCAGCAGTCAGGGACAGATAGTTTCGGGGGTATACTACAATGAGCAGTTCTTC.

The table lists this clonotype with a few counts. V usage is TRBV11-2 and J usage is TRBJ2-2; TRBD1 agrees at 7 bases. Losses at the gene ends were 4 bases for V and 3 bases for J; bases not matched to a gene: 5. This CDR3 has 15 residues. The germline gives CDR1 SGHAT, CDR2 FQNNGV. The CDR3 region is CASSSDRVDTGELFF. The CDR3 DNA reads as TGTGCCAGCAGCTCAGACAGGGTCGACACCGGGGAGCTGTTTTTT.

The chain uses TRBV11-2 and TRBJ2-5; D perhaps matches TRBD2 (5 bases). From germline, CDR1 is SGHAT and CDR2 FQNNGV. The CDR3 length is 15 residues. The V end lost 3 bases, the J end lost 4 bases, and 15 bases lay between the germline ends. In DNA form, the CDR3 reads TGTGCCAGCAGCTTGGAGGCAGGATCTCGAGAGACCCAGTACTTC. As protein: CASSLEAGSRETQYF.

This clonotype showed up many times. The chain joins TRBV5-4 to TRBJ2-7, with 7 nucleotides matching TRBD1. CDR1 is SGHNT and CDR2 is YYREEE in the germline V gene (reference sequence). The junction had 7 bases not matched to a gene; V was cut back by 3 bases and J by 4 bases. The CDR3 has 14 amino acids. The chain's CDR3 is CASSYGTAPYEQYF. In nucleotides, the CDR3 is TGTGCCAGCAGCTACGGGACAGCCCCATACGAGCAGTACTTC.

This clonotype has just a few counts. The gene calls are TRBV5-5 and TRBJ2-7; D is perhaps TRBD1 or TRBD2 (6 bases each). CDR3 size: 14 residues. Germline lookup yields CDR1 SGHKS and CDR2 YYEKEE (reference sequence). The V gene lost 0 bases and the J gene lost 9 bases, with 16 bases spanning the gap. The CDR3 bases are TGTGCCAGCAGCTTGGTTCTCGGGGGCGGAAGGCAGTACTTC. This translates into CASSLVLGGGRQYF.